The 5 T cell receptor beta chains in this list originate from one sample, sequenced in a study of post-analysis software for immune sequencing data. Study-wide results and limits: TRBV5-6, TRBV5-1 and TRBV20-1 were among roughly five TRBV segments more frequent in patients than controls.

TCR beta cDNA libraries included unique molecular identifiers. TCRdb re-called the PCR reads through MiXCR, storing one row per CDR3 protein. Of some 800,000 distinct CDR3 sequences detected, around 42% appear once; the ten largest clones hold 4.9%. Their antigens remain unidentified. Sequencing was performed on blood. The receptors shown here come from a girl aged 10 to 17 with multiple sclerosis.

This clonotype was recorded once. The chain links TRBV7-9 to TRBJ1-4, with 8 bases fitting TRBD1. This CDR3 spans 15 amino acids. Germline V gene data show CDR1 as SEHNR and CDR2 as FQNEAQ (reference sequence). With 5 bases clipped from V and 3 bases from J, the junction kept 5 bases outside the gene matches. This chain's CDR3 is CASSLMTGANEKLFF. CDR3 nucleotides: TGTGCCAGCAGCCTTATGACAGGGGCTAATGAAAAACTGTTTTTT.

The chain employs TRBV5-1 and TRBJ2-3; 9 bases line up with TRBD1. Trimming took 5 bases from V and 5 from J; bases not matched to a gene: 6. Per germline, CDR1 SGHRS and CDR2 YFSETQ. This CDR3 comprises 14 residues. DNA for the CDR3: TGCGCCAGCAGAGCGGACAGGGGCAGAGATACGCAGTATTTT. Residues: CASRADRGRDTQYF.

This clonotype was detected only a few times. The V call is TRBV7-9, the J call TRBJ2-7; unclear D gene. This CDR3 contains 15 residues. CDR1 is SEHNR, CDR2 FQNEAQ, per germline (reference sequence). The ends were cut back, 5 bases at V and 2 bases at J, with 16 bases in the middle. As DNA, the CDR3 is TGTGCCAGCAGCCACGGTGGCCGGAGCCCCTACGAGCAGTACTTC. Encoded protein: CASSHGGRSPYEQYF. Variable domain in full (rest from reference TRBV7-9 and TRBJ2-7): DTGVSQNPRHKITKRGQNVTFRCDPISEHNRLYWYRQTLGQGPEFLTYFQNEAQLEKSRLLSDRFSAERPKGSFSTLEIQRTEQGDSAMYLCASSHGGRSPYEQYFGPGTRLTVT.

This clonotype was observed a handful of times. The chain joins TRBV7-9 to TRBJ2-4, with D possibly being TRBD1 (5 bases). Germline values: CDR1 SEHNR, CDR2 FQNEAQ (reference sequence). CDR3 length: 12 amino acids. The V end was cut by 2 bases, the J end by 11 bases, with 10 bases between. CDR3 region: CASSLQGDFQYF. The CDR3 region has the DNA TGTGCCAGCAGCTTACAGGGTGACTTTCAGTACTTC.

The rearrangement uses TRBV6-6 and TRBJ1-1; D call uncertain. The V and J ends lost 7 bases and 5 bases respectively, with 8 bases between them. Germline CDR1 is MNHNY and CDR2 is SVGAGI (reference sequence). The CDR3 runs 11 residues. CDR3 amino acids: CASTPGTEAFF. DNA for the CDR3: TGTGCCAGCACCCCCGGGACTGAAGCTTTCTTT.